These 26 T cell receptor beta chains share one sample of origin, sequenced in a study of molecular identifiers for immune sequencing clone quantification. MiXCR was run by TCRdb on the PCR reads, yielding one entry per CDR3 protein. Here the sample spans 460,000 or so distinct CDR3 sequences, around 23% being singletons. Sequencing was performed on naive CD8+ T cells from blood, with Jurkat cell RNA spiked in. Documented subset: FACS-sorted CD8+CD4-CCR7+CD45RA+ naive T cells. Receptors originate from a human donor in good health. Some libraries in this study had Jurkat cell RNA spiked in.

This clonotype showed up just a few times. The gene calls are TRBV9 and TRBJ2-7, with TRBD1 matching 7 bases. Germline values: CDR1 SGDLS, CDR2 YYNGEE. There are 15 residues in the CDR3. After removal of 0 bases from V and 4 bases from J, the junction contained 7 bases not matched to a gene. The CDR3 DNA follows: TGTGCCAGCAGCGTAGCTACAGGGGTGGTGTACGAGCAGTACTTC. It codes for CASSVATGVVYEQYF.

A remark on this clonotype: This sequence may be a read error, since a much larger clone differs from it by one base. This sequence joins TRBV6-5 and TRBJ1-4; 7 nucleotides line up with TRBD1. Germline V gene sequence: CDR1 MNHEY, CDR2 SVGAGI. This CDR3 has 16 residues. The V segment lost 5 bases and the J segment 0 bases; nucleotides outside the gene matches: 6. The CDR3 reads CASSRDSIATNEKLFF. In DNA form, the CDR3 reads TGTGCCAGCAGTAGGGACAGCATTGCAACTAATGAAAAACTGTTTTTT.

This clonotype has at least ten counts. The CDR3 DNA sequence: TGTGCCAGCAGCCGAACGGGCGACTATGGCTACACCTTC. Its protein is CASSRTGDYGYTF. The chain combines TRBV14 with TRBJ1-2; no firm D call. With 4 bases removed from V and 3 bases from J, the gap between germline ends came to 9 bases. The germline gives CDR1 SGHDN, CDR2 FVKESK. CDR3 length: 13 residues.

This clonotype was observed a handful of times. The chain is built from TRBV6-2 or TRBV6-3 and TRBJ1-6, with D uncertain. Germline lookup yields CDR1 MNHEY and CDR2 SVGEGT. Trimming took 1 base from V and 10 from J, leaving 11 bases between them. The CDR3 spans 14 residues. DNA for the CDR3: TGTGCCAGCAGTTACTGGGGTCTTGGGTCACCCCTCCACTTT. It translates to CASSYWGLGSPLHF.

Remarks on this clonotype: At one end, the junction sequence differs from germline, possibly due to a read error. The chain couples TRBV20-1 to TRBJ2-7; D tentatively reads TRBD1 or TRBD2 (5 bases each). The germline V gene has CDR1 DFQATT and CDR2 SNEGSKA (reference sequence). The CDR3 runs to 14 residues. The CDR3 region has the DNA TGCAGTGCCAGAGGGGAGAGCAGCTCCTACGAGCAGTACTTC. Encoded protein: CSARGESSSYEQYF.

This clonotype was recorded only once. This sequence joins TRBV19 and TRBJ1-4, with D hard to call. V was pared by 2 bases and J by 8 bases, with 12 bases between. The CDR3 covers 14 residues. Germline CDR1 is LNHDA and CDR2 is SQIVND (reference sequence). Here the CDR3 reads CASSILWAGEKLFF. As DNA, the CDR3 is TGTGCCAGTAGTATACTGTGGGCTGGAGAAAAACTGTTTTTT.

The V gene is TRBV5-4, the J gene TRBJ2-5; tentative D call: TRBD2 (6 bases). CDR1 SGHNT and CDR2 YYREEE come from the germline V gene (reference sequence). This CDR3 is 14 amino acids long. V shed 0 bases and J shed 5 bases, with 11 bases lying between them. For the CDR3, the DNA is TGTGCCAGCAGCTTGGAGGGAGGCGAGGAGACCCAGTACTTC. Amino acids: CASSLEGGEETQYF.

This clonotype was detected only a few times. This chain connects TRBV30 to TRBJ2-1; tentative D call: TRBD2 (5 bases). Germline loops: CDR1 GTSNPN, CDR2 SVGIG (reference sequence). The CDR3 is made up of 15 amino acids. The ends were cut back, 0 bases at V and 3 bases at J, with 12 bases in the middle. This CDR3 reads CAWSVRPEGYNEQFF. CDR3 DNA sequence: TGTGCCTGGAGTGTACGACCCGAGGGCTACAATGAGCAGTTCTTC.

This clonotype has a count of ten or more. The genes are TRBV12-5 and TRBJ2-1; 8 bases fit TRBD2. The CDR3 has 16 amino acids. Germline loops: CDR1 LGHNT, CDR2 FRNRAP. V lost 0 bases to trimming and J lost 3 bases; unmatched junction nucleotides: 4. CDR3 sequence reads: CASGLVLSGNYNEQFF. DNA for the CDR3: TGTGCTAGTGGTTTGGTCCTTAGCGGGAACTACAATGAGCAGTTCTTC. Combining the CDR3 with reference TRBV12-5 and TRBJ2-1 gives the whole variable domain DARVTQTPRHKVTEMGQEVTMRCQPILGHNTVFWYRQTMMQGLELLAYFRNRAPLDDSGMPKDRFSAEMPDATLATLKIQPSEPRDSAVYFCASGLVLSGNYNEQFFGPGTRLTVL.

This clonotype was detected many times. The V call is TRBV7-9, the J call TRBJ2-2; the match to TRBD1 covers 8 bases. Unmatched junction bases numbered 6, after V lost 5 bases and J lost 1 base. CDR3 length: 16 amino acids. CDR1 and CDR2 (germline): SEHNR, FQNEAQ (reference sequence). In nucleotides, the CDR3 is TGTGCCAGCAGCCCACGGACAGGGAGGAACACCGGGGAGCTGTTTTTT. It encodes CASSPRTGRNTGELFF.

The rearrangement links TRBV11-2 to TRBJ2-5, with TRBD2 matching over 7 bases. CDR1 and CDR2 (germline): SGHAT, FQNNGV. Unmatched junction bases numbered 7, after V lost 0 bases and J lost 0 bases. The CDR3 contains 17 residues. CDR3 DNA: TGTGCCAGCAGCTTAGATTGGCTAGCGGAGCACCAAGAGACCCAGTACTTC. Its protein is CASSLDWLAEHQETQYF.

CDR3 nucleotides: TGCAGTGCTAGAGGCGGGGCCCTTCGACTAGCGGGATCCTACAATGAGCAGTTCTTC. It encodes CSARGGALRLAGSYNEQFF. This chain joins TRBV20-1 and TRBJ2-1, with 11 bases matching TRBD2. CDR3 length: 19 residues. Germline trimming cut 1 base from V and 1 base from J; bases unmatched to any gene: 12. The germline V gene has CDR1 DFQATT and CDR2 SNEGSKA (reference sequence).

The chain recombines TRBV27 with TRBJ2-7; D is unresolved. Germline V lookup: CDR1 MNHEY, CDR2 SMNVEV (reference sequence). The V end was cut by 3 bases, the J end by 1 base, with 7 bases between. The CDR3 spans 13 residues. The CDR3: CASSFRQSYEQYF. CDR3 sequence (DNA): TGTGCCAGCAGTTTTCGGCAGTCCTACGAGCAGTACTTC.

This clonotype was recorded many times. This chain links TRBV12-3 or TRBV12-4 with TRBJ2-3; either TRBD1 or TRBD2 may fit D (6 bases each). There are 17 residues in the CDR3. V gave up 6 bases and J gave up 0 bases, with 19 bases separating them. CDR3 bases: TGTGCCAGCAGCTCGCCCCCGGGGGCTGCTAGCACAGATACGCAGTATTTT. It encodes CASSSPPGAASTDTQYF.

The chain couples TRBV2 to TRBJ2-7; TRBD1 agrees at 12 bases. Germline loops: CDR1 SNHLY, CDR2 FYNNEI. This CDR3 spans 15 amino acids. The V segment lost 3 bases and the J segment 6 bases; nucleotides outside the gene matches: 6. In nucleotides, the CDR3 is TGTGCCAGCAGTGATCCGGGACAGGGGGCGAGCGAGCAGTACTTC. It yields the protein CASSDPGQGASEQYF.

This clonotype was seen ten or more times. V and J are TRBV20-1 and TRBJ2-3; TRBD2 matches at 7 bases. CDR3 length: 16 amino acids. CDR1 and CDR2 (germline): DFQATT, SNEGSKA (reference sequence). The ends lost 3 bases at V and 3 bases at J; junction bases unmatched: 12. CDR3: CSASIFGPAGTDTQYF. The CDR3 DNA reads as TGCAGTGCTAGCATCTTTGGTCCAGCGGGGACAGATACGCAGTATTTT.

The chain has TRBV7-8 and TRBJ1-4; D call uncertain. Per the germline V gene, CDR1 is SGHVS and CDR2 is FQNEAQ. This CDR3 region has 17 residues. V was trimmed by 0 bases and J by 4 bases, leaving 15 bases between them. The CDR3 protein is CASSLAEVQGDNEKLFF. Here the CDR3 DNA reads TGTGCCAGCAGCTTAGCGGAGGTCCAAGGCGATAATGAAAAACTGTTTTTT. The variable domain in full, completed from reference TRBV7-8 and TRBJ1-4, reads GAGVSQSPRYKVAKRGQDVALRCDPISGHVSLFWYQQALGQGPEFLTYFQNEAQLDKSGLPSDRFFAERPEGSVSTLKIQRTQQEDSAVYLCASSLAEVQGDNEKLFFGSGTQLSVL.

This clonotype was counted between two and nine times. This sequence joins TRBV13 and TRBJ1-4; tentative D call: TRBD1 (6 bases). V shed 3 bases and J shed 8 bases, with 13 bases lying between them. The CDR3 covers 14 residues. CDR1 PRHDT and CDR2 FYEKMQ come from the germline V gene (reference sequence). The CDR3: CASSFEGEREKLFF. The CDR3 DNA is TGTGCCAGCAGCTTTGAGGGGGAGCGGGAAAAACTGTTTTTT.

This clonotype came up many times. J is TRBJ2-4 and V is TRBV11-2; D is unclear. The V gene lost 4 bases and the J gene lost 5 bases, with 3 bases spanning the gap. Germline CDR1 reads SGHAT; CDR2 reads FQNNGV. The length of the CDR3 is 11 residues. CDR3 coding DNA: TGTGCCAGCAGCTCCGAAAACATTCAGTACTTC. Translating it yields CASSSENIQYF.

Ten or more counts support this clonotype. The V call is TRBV29-1, the J call TRBJ2-4, with 11 bases fitting TRBD1. Trimming removed 1 base from V and 14 bases from J; junction bases left unmatched: 7. The CDR3 length is 13 residues. Germline V gene data show CDR1 as SQVTM and CDR2 as ANQGSEA. CDR3: CSVEAPGTGGKYF. CDR3 bases: TGCAGCGTTGAAGCCCCCGGGACAGGGGGGAAGTACTTC.

V usage is TRBV7-9 and J usage is TRBJ2-2; D may be TRBD1 (6 bases). CDR1 is SEHNR and CDR2 is FQNEAQ in the germline V gene (reference sequence). This CDR3 has 13 residues. Trimming left V 5 bases short and J 6 bases short, with 10 bases between. The DNA of the CDR3 is TGTGCCAGCAGCAATGGACAGTCCGGGGAGCTGTTTTTT. It yields the protein CASSNGQSGELFF. The full variable domain, its missing parts supplied by reference TRBV7-9 and TRBJ2-2, is DTGVSQNPRHKITKRGQNVTFRCDPISEHNRLYWYRQTLGQGPEFLTYFQNEAQLEKSRLLSDRFSAERPKGSFSTLEIQRTEQGDSAMYLCASSNGQSGELFFGEGSRLTVL.

In this sample, this clonotype turned up a few times. J is TRBJ2-1 and V is TRBV10-2; 12 positions agree with TRBD2. V shed 5 bases and J 8 bases; nucleotides not matched to a gene: 7. This CDR3 region has 15 residues. Germline CDR1 is WSHSY and CDR2 is SAAADI. CDR3: CASSPSGGAGDEQFF. The DNA for the CDR3 is TGCGCCAGCAGTCCTAGCGGGGGGGCCGGGGATGAGCAGTTCTTC.

This chain joins TRBV6-5 and TRBJ1-2; TRBD1 aligns across 9 bases. The CDR3 length is 15 residues. V was pared by 4 bases and J by 6 bases, with 9 bases of the junction left unmatched. CDR1 is MNHEY, CDR2 SVGAGI, per germline. CDR3 amino acids: CASSSTDRGVHGYTF. Written as DNA, the CDR3 is TGTGCCAGCAGTTCCACGGACAGGGGAGTGCATGGCTACACCTTC.

The chain uses TRBV4-3 and TRBJ2-7; D is possibly TRBD1 (6 bases). The CDR3 loop spans 16 amino acids. Deletions cut 0 bases from V and 2 bases from J, with 14 bases between. CDR1 is LGHNA and CDR2 is YSLEER in the germline V gene. CDR3: CASSQEGEGVAYEQYF. Here the CDR3 DNA reads TGCGCCAGCAGCCAAGAGGGCGAGGGGGTCGCCTACGAGCAGTACTTC.

This clonotype was seen many times. The chain uses TRBV5-6 and TRBJ2-3, with D possibly matching TRBD1 (5 bases). This CDR3 region has 15 residues. The germline CDR1 and CDR2 sequences are SGHDT and YYEEEE. Trimming shortened V by 0 bases and J by 4 bases, and 12 bases separated the two germline ends. CDR3 in DNA: TGTGCCAGCAGCTTGGGAGGACATTCCCCAGATACGCAGTATTTT. It specifies CASSLGGHSPDTQYF.

V gene TRBV27 combines with J gene TRBJ2-5, with 11 positions matching TRBD2. The CDR3 is made up of 15 amino acids. Germline assignment: CDR1 MNHEY and CDR2 SMNVEV (reference sequence). Unmatched junction bases numbered 4, after V lost 6 bases and J lost 1 base. This chain's CDR3 is CASRLAGAAQETQYF. The CDR3 DNA sequence: TGTGCCAGCAGACTAGCGGGAGCCGCCCAAGAGACCCAGTACTTC.